The 2 T cell receptor beta chains listed next were all sequenced from one sample in a study of T cell responses to AZD1222 COVID-19 vaccine. Sequenced by immunoSEQ multiplex PCR; TCRdb stores in-frame clones only, minus some. Altogether some 100,000 clones are present, about 87% being singletons, with the ten largest covering roughly 12%. This specimen was peripheral blood, taken on day 0 of AZD1222 vaccination. These TCRs come from an adult in good health.

The V and J genes are TRBV3-1 (or the pseudogene TRBV3-2) and TRBJ2-7; 8 bases match TRBD2. CDR1 is LGHDT and CDR2 is YNNKEL in the germline V gene (reference sequence). This CDR3 is built from 17 residues. The V and J ends lost 0 bases and 4 bases, in that order; junction bases with no gene match: 11. The CDR3 loop reads CASSQEIQREIGYEQYF. In DNA, the CDR3 is TGTGCCAGCAGCCAAGAGATTCAGCGGGAGATCGGTTACGAGCAGTACTTC.

The rearrangement joins TRBV7-9 to TRBJ1-1, with 10 bases that match TRBD1. The germline V gene has CDR1 SEHNR and CDR2 FQNEAQ (reference sequence). V dropped 0 bases and J dropped 4; count of bases not matched to a gene: 2. CDR3 length: 15 amino acids. In nucleotides, the CDR3 is TGTGCCAGCAGCTTAGCGGACAGGGGGGGCACTGAAGCTTTCTTT. The encoded protein is CASSLADRGGTEAFF.